The present TCR beta chain was sequenced within a study of OX40 agonist ivuxolimab in advanced cancers. The CDR3 is 16 amino acids. V lost 5 bases to trimming and J lost 7 bases; unmatched junction nucleotides: 12. The V gene's germline CDR1 is LNHDA and CDR2 SQIVND (reference sequence). Produced via immunoSEQ multiplex PCR; TCRdb's table is partial and in-frame only. Counted here are around 76,000 clones, more than 80% occurring once; the ten biggest clones make up around 2.8%. In its sample, this clone was seen once. The specimen comprised CD4+ or CD8+ T cells sorted from blood, sampled in a trial of the OX40 agonist ivuxolimab. The chain is built from TRBV19 and TRBJ2-1; TRBD1 aligns across 9 bases. This TCR was recovered from an adult with an advanced solid tumor such as melanoma, head and neck, liver or kidney cancer. CDR3 sequence (DNA): TGTGCCAGTAGTTGGTCTCGGGGGACAGGGTCAAATGAGCAGTTCTTC. It codes for CASSWSRGTGSNEQFF.